This TCR beta chain was recovered during a study of blood T cell repertoires in COVID-19 (dated by TCRdb to about 2020). At the level of the whole study: The collaborator samples originated in the United States, Italy and Spain and spanned the acute and convalescent phases of COVID-19. Sample metadata almost always included a de-identified subject ID, COVID-19 status, age in years and sex. Where available, HLA class I and class II types were obtained from metadata supplied by the sample provider rather than from assay-based typing. The prospective study material was composed of cDNA or gDNA derived from T cells, B-cell-depleted T cells, or PBMCs. The repertoires were made available in a free public database intended to serve as a resource for research on the immune response to SARS-CoV-2. The dataset comprised deeply sampled blood TCRbeta repertoires from subjects exposed to, actively infected with, or recovered from COVID-19. The samples were drawn from the first 160 participants of the ongoing ImmuneRACE study and from 1,200 or so subjects provided by 6 global collaborators.

What the work shows at the level of the full study, not this receptor alone: Clinical and demographic metadata were provided uncurated, with the amount varying by source and participant.

In its sample, this clone was seen a few times. This clone's antigen is unknown. No base-level quality is on record; no much larger clone is a single base apart. TCRbeta CDR3 regions were amplified from genomic DNA using the immunoSEQ Assay, a bias-controlled multiplex PCR. The published analysis was carried out like this. The number of nucleated cells in each sample was estimated by amplification of reference gene primers within the assay. Sequence reads were collapsed and filtered to measure the absolute abundance of every unique TCRbeta CDR3 rearrangement. Productive Simpson clonality was computed per sample as the square root of Simpson's diversity index over productive rearrangements. Sourced from immuneACCESS, this table was stored by TCRdb with only in-frame sequences that have V and J called. A share of the clones is absent; for the studies checked, an unresolved V gene accounts for under half, and the remainder has no known explanation. The V and J calls and clone size were taken over from that table, and D and trimming were inferred from the DNA. This sample lists about 170,000 clones; about 79% were detected once. The ten largest clones represent 12% to 15% of the sample.

In the prospective study, participants were roughly 18 to 90 years old, resided in about two dozen geographic areas of the United States, and were enrolled through a virtual design. In the prospective study, cohorts were assigned on the basis of participant-reported clinical history obtained from a screening survey and a study questionnaire. Recovered participants in ImmuneRACE Cohort 3 were defined as having two consecutive negative NP/OP PCR tests, clearance from a healthcare professional, or resolution of symptoms. In the prospective study, mobile phlebotomists collected whole blood, serum and a nasopharyngeal or oropharyngeal swab from each participant. Prospective study participants could optionally give additional blood draws and questionnaires over an approximately two-month period. Before DNA extraction, prospective study blood samples were shipped either frozen or at room temperature.

The germline V gene specifies KGHSH as CDR1 and LQKENI as CDR2. Its CDR3 holds 15 amino acids, cysteine through phenylalanine. Only the CDR3 region is kept as DNA, spanning 45 bases read in frame from base 1. The junction shows trimming of 2 bases on V and 6 bases on J, and the gene matches do not reach 6 bases of it. This TCR came from a man between 50 and 59 years old who had recovered from COVID-19. The sample taken for sequencing was PBMCs or T cells enriched from blood (not recorded which). The chain is assembled from TRBV18 and TRBJ2-2, with 7 bases matching TRBD1. The CDR3 reads as follows: CASSPTTGYPGELFF. The nucleotides read TGTGCCAGCTCACCAACGACAGGGTACCCCGGGGAGCTGTTTTTT.